This TCR beta chain was profiled in a study of blood T cells in healthy people across ages. The wider study: Every two T cells gave about one barcoded beta molecule via template switching.

Broader study findings: Shifts in expanded clonotypes may have been confounded by donor CMV status, which was unknown.

This clonotype was seen a few times. The antigen is undetermined. In germline, CDR1 is SGHRS, CDR2 YFSETQ. The CDR3 spans 13 residues. Trimming removed 4 bases at V and 4 bases at J, with 12 bases between. A J-beta primer mix and a sample-barcoded 5' primer were used in a second PCR of about 7 to 12 cycles. TCRdb reprocessed the 5' RACE reads with MiXCR, giving one entry per CDR3 protein. The table has fewer than 950,000 distinct CDR3 sequences, 50% to 65% seen once. The TCR originated in a man aged 80 or over in good health. This rearrangement joins TRBV5-1 to TRBJ2-7; a possible D gene is TRBD2 (5 bases). The sample comprised blood. This chain's CDR3 is CASSQPDSYEQYF. As DNA, the CDR3 is TGCGCCAGCAGCCAACCGGACTCTTACGAGCAGTACTTC.